This T cell receptor (beta chain) was captured in a study of T cells in women clearing cervical HPV infection. Study-wide context: Blood came at first lesion visit for cases, post-clearance for controls. Study outcomes and limitations: Effector/memory and HPV-specific T cells were not isolated, and association timing is unknown. Richness plus V gene abundances separated cases from controls with AUC around 0.79. Each sample's T-cell count was unknown, possibly confounding richness.

Assay: immunoSEQ multiplex PCR; the TCRdb copy retains only in-frame clones and omits some. Its clone listing holds 34,000 or so clones. The CDR3 runs to 15 residues. V lost 2 bases and J lost 5, with 13 bases in between. CDR1 is SNHLY, CDR2 FYNNEI, per germline. On this clone: Its target is unknown. The observed sequence ends 3 residues before the CDR3 terminus, with the missing tail filled in from the germline J gene.

J is TRBJ1-5 and V is TRBV2; weak D call: TRBD1 (5 bases). The sequenced sample was blood buffy coat. This TCR was recovered from a woman between 18 and 70 years old with a cervical HPV16 infection that either progressed to CIN3+ or cleared (not recorded which). Incomplete CDR3 DNA: TGTGCCAGCAGTGAATTACACAGGAGCTATCAGCCC. Protein product: CASSELHRSYQP. The full CDR3 sequence reads CASSELHRSYQPQHF.